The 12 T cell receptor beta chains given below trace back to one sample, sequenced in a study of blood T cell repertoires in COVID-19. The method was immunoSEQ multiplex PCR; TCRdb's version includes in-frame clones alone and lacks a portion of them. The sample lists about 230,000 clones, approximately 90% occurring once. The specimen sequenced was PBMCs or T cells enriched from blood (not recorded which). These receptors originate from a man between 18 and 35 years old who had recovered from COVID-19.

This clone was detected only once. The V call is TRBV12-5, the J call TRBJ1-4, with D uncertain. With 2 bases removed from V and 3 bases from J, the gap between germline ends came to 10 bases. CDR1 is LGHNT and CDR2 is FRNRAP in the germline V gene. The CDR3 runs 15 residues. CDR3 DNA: TGTGCTAGTGGTTTGTACGGGATGGCTAATGAAAAACTGTTTTTT. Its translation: CASGLYGMANEKLFF.

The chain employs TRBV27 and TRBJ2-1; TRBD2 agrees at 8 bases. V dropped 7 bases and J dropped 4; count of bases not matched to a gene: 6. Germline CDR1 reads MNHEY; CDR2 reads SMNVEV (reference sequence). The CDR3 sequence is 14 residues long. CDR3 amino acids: CASTVAGPYNEQFF. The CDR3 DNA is TGTGCCAGCACCGTAGCGGGACCGTACAATGAGCAGTTCTTC.

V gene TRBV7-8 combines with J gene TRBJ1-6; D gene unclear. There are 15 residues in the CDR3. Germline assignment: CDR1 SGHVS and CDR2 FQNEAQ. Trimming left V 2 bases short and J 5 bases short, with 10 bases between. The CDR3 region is CASSLLRPNNSPLHF. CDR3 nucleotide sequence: TGTGCCAGCAGCTTATTGCGGCCTAATAATTCACCCCTCCACTTT.

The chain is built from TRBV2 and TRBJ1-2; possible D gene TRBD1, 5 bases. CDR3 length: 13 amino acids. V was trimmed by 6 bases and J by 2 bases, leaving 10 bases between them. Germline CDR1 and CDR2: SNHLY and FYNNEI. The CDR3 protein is CASSREGNYGYTF. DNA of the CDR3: TGTGCCAGCAGCAGGGAGGGGAACTATGGCTACACCTTC.

Written as DNA, the CDR3 is TGTGCCAGCAGCGAACTCTGGTCCCAGGCTTCACCCCTCCACTTT. Its translation is CASSELWSQASPLHF. The gene calls are TRBV9 and TRBJ1-6; D not resolved. V lost 3 bases and J 9 bases, leaving 16 bases between the germline ends. The CDR3 spans 15 residues. Germline CDR1 reads SGDLS; CDR2 reads YYNGEE.

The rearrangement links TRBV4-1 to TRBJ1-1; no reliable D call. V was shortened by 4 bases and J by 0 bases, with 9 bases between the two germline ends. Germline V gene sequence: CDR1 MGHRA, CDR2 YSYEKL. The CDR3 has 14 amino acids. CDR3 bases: TGCGCCAGCAGCCTGCGGAGTATGAACACTGAAGCTTTCTTT. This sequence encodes CASSLRSMNTEAFF.

CDR3 sequence: CATGTSTDYNEQFF. DNA for the CDR3: TGTGCCACCGGAACTTCGACAGATTACAATGAGCAGTTCTTC. J is TRBJ2-1 and V is TRBV24-1, with a tentative D call TRBD1 (5 bases). The germline V gene has CDR1 KGHDR and CDR2 SFDVKD. Trimming cost V 9 bases and J 4 bases, with 15 bases left between them. CDR3 size: 14 residues.

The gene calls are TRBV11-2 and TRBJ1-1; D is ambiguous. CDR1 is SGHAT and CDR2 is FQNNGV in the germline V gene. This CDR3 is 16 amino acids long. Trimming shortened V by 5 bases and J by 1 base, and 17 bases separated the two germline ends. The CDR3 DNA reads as TGTGCCAGCAGCACCCTAGAAGGTTTAAGGAACACTGAAGCTTTCTTT. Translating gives CASSTLEGLRNTEAFF.

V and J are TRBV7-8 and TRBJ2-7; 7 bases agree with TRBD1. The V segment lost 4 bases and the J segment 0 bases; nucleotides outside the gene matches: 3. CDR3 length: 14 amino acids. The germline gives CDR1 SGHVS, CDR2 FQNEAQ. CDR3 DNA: TGTGCCAGCAGCTCCGACAGGGACTCCTACGAGCAGTACTTC. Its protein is CASSSDRDSYEQYF.

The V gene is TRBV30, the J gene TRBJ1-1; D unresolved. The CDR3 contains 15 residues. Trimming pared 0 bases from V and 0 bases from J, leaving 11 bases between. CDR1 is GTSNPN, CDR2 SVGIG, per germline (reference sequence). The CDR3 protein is CAWSVPGQMNTEAFF. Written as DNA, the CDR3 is TGTGCCTGGAGTGTACCAGGCCAAATGAACACTGAAGCTTTCTTT.

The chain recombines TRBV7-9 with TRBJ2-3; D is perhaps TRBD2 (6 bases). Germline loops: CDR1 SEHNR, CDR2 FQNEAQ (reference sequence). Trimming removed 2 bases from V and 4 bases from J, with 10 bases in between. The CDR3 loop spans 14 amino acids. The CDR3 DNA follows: TGTGCCAGCAGCTTACGGTGGGAGGCAGATACGCAGTATTTT. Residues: CASSLRWEADTQYF.

The CDR3 bases are TGTGCCAGCAGTTCGGGACAGGGGAGCTCCTACGAGCAGTACTTC. It specifies CASSSGQGSSYEQYF. V usage is TRBV28 and J usage is TRBJ2-7; 10 nucleotides agree with TRBD1. V shed 4 bases, J shed 0 bases, and the junction held 3 bases outside the gene matches. The CDR3 extends over 15 amino acids. CDR1 MDHEN and CDR2 SYDVKM come from the germline V gene.